This T cell receptor (beta chain) was recorded in a study of blood T cell repertoires in COVID-19. At the level of the study: Samples of COVID-19 (acute and convalescent) were obtained from the United States, Italy and Spain. Sample material is recorded as cDNA or gDNA derived from T cells, B-cell-depleted T cells, or PBMCs.

In the study's own analysis: Estimation of nucleated cell counts relied on the amplification of reference gene primers. Assay: immunoSEQ multiplex PCR; the TCRdb copy retains only in-frame clones and omits some. From that table come the V and J calls and clone size; the DNA was used to work out D and trimming. The data contain some 140,000 clones, around 85% of them seen just once; the ten biggest clones take up around 3%. Germline CDR1 and CDR2: SGHTS and YDEGEE. V was shortened by 4 bases and J by 1 base, with 15 bases between the two germline ends. The CDR3 loop spans 15 amino acids. Specimen: peripheral blood. This sequence joins TRBV5-8 and TRBJ2-7; D uncertain. This clonotype was obtained from an elderly woman with acute or convalescent COVID-19. The CDR3 is CASSPTAVSSYEQYF. The DNA for the CDR3 is TGTGCCAGCAGCCCCACAGCAGTAAGTTCCTACGAGCAGTACTTC. Using reference TRBV5-8 and TRBJ2-7 for the parts outside the CDR3, the full variable domain is EAGVTQSPTHLIKTRGQQATLRCSPISGHTSVYWYQQALGLGLQFLLWYDEGEERNRGNFPPRFSGRQFPNYSSELNVNALELEDSALYLCASSPTAVSSYEQYFGPGTRLTVT.